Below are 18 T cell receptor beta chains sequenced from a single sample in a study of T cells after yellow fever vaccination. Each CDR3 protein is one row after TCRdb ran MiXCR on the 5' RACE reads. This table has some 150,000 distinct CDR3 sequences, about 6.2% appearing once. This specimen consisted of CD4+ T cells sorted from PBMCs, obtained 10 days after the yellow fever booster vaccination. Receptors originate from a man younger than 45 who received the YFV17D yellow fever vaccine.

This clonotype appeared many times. This CDR3 reads CAWSPRLAGFTYEQYF. As DNA, the CDR3 is TGTGCCTGGAGTCCCCGACTAGCGGGATTTACCTACGAGCAGTACTTC. This chain connects TRBV30 to TRBJ2-7; 11 bases fit TRBD2. Germline loops: CDR1 GTSNPN, CDR2 SVGIG (reference sequence). The CDR3 sequence is 16 residues long. The ends lost 2 bases at V and 2 bases at J; junction bases unmatched: 8.

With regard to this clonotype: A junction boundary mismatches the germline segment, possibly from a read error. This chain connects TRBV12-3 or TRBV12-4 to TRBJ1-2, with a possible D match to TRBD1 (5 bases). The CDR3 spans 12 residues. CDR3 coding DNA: TGTGCCAGCAGCCCCGGGACCTATGTCTACACCTTC. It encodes CASSPGTYVYTF.

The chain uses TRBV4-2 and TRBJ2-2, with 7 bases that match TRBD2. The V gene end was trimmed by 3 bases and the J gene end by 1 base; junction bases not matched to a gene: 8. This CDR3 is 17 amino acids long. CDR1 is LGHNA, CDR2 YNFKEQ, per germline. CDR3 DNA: TGTGCCAGCAGCCAGCCCCTAGCTAGCGGGAACACCGGGGAGCTGTTTTTT. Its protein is CASSQPLASGNTGELFF.

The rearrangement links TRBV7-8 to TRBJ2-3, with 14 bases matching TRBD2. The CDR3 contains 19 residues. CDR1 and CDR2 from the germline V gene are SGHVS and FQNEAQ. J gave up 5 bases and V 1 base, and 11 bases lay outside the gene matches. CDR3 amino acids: CASSLGGGGGTSGRDTQYF. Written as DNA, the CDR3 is TGTGCCAGCAGCTTAGGGGGCGGGGGAGGGACTAGCGGGAGAGATACGCAGTATTTT.

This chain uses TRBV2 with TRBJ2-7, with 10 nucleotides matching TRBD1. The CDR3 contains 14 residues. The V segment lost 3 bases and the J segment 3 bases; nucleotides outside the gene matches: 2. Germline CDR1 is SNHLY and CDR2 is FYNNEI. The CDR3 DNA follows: TGTGCCAGCAGTGAGGGGACAGGGGTCTACGAGCAGTACTTC. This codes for CASSEGTGVYEQYF.

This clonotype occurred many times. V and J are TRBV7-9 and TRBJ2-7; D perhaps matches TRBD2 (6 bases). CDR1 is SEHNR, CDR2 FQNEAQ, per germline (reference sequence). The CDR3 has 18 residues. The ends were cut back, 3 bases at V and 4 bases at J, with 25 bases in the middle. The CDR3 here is CASSFRFARSAEGYEQYF. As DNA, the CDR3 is TGTGCCAGCAGCTTTCGCTTTGCCAGGTCCGCGGAGGGGTACGAGCAGTACTTC.

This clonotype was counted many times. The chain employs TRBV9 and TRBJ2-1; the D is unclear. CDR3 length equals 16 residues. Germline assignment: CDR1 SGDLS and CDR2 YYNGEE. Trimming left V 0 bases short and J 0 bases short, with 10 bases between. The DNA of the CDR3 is TGTGCCAGCAGCGTAGGAGCTCCTAGCTCCTACAATGAGCAGTTCTTC. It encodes CASSVGAPSSYNEQFF.

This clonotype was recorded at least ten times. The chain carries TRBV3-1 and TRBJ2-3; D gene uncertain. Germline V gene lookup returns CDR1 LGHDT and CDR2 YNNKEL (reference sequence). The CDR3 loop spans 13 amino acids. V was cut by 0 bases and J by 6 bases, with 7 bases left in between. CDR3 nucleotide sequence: TGTGCCAGCAGCCAAGATTCAAAGGATACGCAGTATTTT. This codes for CASSQDSKDTQYF.

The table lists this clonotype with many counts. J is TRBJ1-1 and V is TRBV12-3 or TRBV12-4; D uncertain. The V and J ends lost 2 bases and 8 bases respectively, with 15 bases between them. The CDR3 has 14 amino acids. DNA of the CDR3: TGTGCCAGCAGTTTAAACCTCGGACGGATCGAAGCTTTCTTT. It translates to CASSLNLGRIEAFF.

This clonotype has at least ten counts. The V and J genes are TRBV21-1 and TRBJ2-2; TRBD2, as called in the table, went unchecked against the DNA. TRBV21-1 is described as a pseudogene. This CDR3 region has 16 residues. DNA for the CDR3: TGTGCCAGCAGCAAAGTTGGGCCCTTGAACACCGGGGAGCTGTTTTTT. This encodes CASSKVGPLNTGELFF.

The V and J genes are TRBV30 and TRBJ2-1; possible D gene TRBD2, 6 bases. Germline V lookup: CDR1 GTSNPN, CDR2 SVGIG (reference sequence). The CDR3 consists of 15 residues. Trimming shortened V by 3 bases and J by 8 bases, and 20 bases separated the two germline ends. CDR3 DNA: TGTGCCTGGAGCCCCGGGACTCCCGGTCAGCATGAGCAGTTCTTC. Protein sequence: CAWSPGTPGQHEQFF.

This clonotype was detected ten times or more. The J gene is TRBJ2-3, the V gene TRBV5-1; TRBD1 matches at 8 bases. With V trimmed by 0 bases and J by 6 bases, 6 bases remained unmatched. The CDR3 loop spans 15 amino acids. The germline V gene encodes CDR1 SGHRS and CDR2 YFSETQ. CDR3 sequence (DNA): TGCGCCAGCAGCTTGGCCGGCAGGGGGCGGGATACGCAGTATTTT. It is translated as CASSLAGRGRDTQYF.

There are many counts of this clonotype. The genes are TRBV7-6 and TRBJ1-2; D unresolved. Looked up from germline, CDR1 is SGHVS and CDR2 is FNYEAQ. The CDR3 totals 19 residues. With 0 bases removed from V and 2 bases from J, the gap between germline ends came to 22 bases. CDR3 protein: CASSLAAGQAKVLNYGYTF. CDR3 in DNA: TGTGCCAGCAGCTTAGCGGCGGGCCAGGCTAAAGTTTTGAACTATGGCTACACCTTC.

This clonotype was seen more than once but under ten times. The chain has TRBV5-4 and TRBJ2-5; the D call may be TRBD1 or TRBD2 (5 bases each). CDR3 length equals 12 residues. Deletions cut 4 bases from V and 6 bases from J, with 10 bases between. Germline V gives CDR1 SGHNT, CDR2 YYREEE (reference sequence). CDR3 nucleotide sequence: TGTGCCAGCAGCCGGGACGAAAAGACCCAGTACTTC. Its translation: CASSRDEKTQYF.

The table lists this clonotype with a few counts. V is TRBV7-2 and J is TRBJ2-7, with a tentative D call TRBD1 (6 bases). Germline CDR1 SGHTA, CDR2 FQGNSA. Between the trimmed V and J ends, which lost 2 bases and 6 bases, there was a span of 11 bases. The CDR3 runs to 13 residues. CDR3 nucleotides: TGTGCCAGCAGCTTATTGGGGGCGCGCGAGCAGTACTTC. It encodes CASSLLGAREQYF.

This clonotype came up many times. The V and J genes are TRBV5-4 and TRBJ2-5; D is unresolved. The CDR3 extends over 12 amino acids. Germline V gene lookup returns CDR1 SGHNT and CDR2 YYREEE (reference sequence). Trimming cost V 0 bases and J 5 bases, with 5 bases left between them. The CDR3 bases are TGTGCCAGCAGCTTGGCCCCGGAGACCCAGTACTTC. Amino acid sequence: CASSLAPETQYF.

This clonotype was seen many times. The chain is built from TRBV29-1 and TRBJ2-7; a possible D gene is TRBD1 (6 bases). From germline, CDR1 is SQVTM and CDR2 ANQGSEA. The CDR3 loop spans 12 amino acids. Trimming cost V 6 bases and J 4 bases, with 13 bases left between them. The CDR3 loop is CSVAGTQYEQYF. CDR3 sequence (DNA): TGCAGCGTCGCCGGGACACAGTACGAGCAGTACTTC.

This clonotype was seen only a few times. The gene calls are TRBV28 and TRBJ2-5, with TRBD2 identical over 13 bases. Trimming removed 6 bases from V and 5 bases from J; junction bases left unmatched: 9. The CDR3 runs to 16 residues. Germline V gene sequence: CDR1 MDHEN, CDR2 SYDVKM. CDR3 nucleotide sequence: TGTGCCAGCAGGATCCGGACTAGCGGGAGAATGGAGACCCAGTACTTC. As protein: CASRIRTSGRMETQYF.